This T cell receptor (beta chain) was found in a study of blood T cell repertoires in COVID-19. Sequenced by immunoSEQ multiplex PCR; TCRdb stores in-frame clones only, minus some. The sample records some 250,000 clones, approximately 88% being singletons. The origin of this receptor is a man aged 40-49 years with acute or convalescent COVID-19. Material: peripheral blood.

The DNA of the CDR3 is TGCGCCAGCAGCCAAGATTACCTAGCGTCCGCCTATCAGTACTTC. It specifies CASSQDYLASAYQYF. This chain links TRBV4-3 with TRBJ2-7, with D perhaps TRBD2 (6 bases). Trimming took off 0 bases at V and 10 bases at J, with 19 bases between the two ends. The CDR3 spans 15 residues. Germline lookup yields CDR1 LGHNA and CDR2 YSLEER.